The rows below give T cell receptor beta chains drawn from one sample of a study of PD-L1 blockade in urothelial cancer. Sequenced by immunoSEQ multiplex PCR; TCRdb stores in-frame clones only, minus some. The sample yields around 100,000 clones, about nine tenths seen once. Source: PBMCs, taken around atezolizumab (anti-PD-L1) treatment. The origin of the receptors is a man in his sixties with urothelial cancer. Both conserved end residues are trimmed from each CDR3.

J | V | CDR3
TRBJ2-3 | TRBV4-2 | ASSQERLAGEEDTQY
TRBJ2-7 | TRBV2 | ASRSGGRSYEQY
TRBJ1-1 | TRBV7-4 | ASSLKAGTGVFEAF
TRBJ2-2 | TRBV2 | ASSERGQRDTGELF
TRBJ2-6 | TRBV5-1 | ASSWAGQGLPSGANVLT
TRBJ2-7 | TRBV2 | ASSRLAGGYEQY
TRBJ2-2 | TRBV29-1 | SVEPRGTGELF
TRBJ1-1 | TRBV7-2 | ASSFTGGEAF
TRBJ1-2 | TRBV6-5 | ASSYSRGRGYGYT
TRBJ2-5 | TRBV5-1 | ASSLGLARQETQY
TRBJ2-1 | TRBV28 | AAGRRF
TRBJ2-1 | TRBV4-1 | ASSHYGTSDNEQF
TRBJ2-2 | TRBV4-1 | ASSHVRVIQNTGELF
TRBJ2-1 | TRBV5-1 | ASSLAASGRARMGTEQF
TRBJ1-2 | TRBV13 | ASSLRQGAYGYT
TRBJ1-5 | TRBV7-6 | ASSLIGDQPQH
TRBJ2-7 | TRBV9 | ASNQGDFYEQY
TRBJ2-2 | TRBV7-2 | ASSTRLLNTGELF
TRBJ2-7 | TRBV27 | ASSFVTSGNSYEQY
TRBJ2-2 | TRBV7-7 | ASSTPSTGELF
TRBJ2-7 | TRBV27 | ASRRGISYEQY
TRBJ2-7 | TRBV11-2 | ASSLGTGPYEQY
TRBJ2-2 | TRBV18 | ASSPMRDTGELF
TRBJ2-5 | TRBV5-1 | ASSLAGGETQY
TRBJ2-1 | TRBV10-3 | AISEDRGPYNEQF
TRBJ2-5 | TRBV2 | ASRLGLAGLRAQY
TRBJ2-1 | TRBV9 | ASSVGDRGRNEQF
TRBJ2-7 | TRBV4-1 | ASSQEQGLAGVRPHEQY